The entry below describes one T cell receptor (beta chain). Its cognate antigen is unknown. The V and J ends lost 4 bases and 2 bases, in that order; junction bases with no gene match: 5. CDR3 size: 16 residues. Germline CDR1 and CDR2: SGHAT and FQNNGV. The entry originates in a study of T cells after yellow fever vaccination. Study in general: Preparation used SMART-Seq v4 Ultra Low Input for the low-cell-number fractions.

General study points: Most primary-vaccination clones recurred post-booster (around 95% CD4, about 90% CD8).

Template switching with 5'RACE generated the TCR cDNA and added a universal primer site and UMIs. TCRdb re-called the 5' RACE reads with MiXCR, one entry per CDR3 protein. This sample has 250,000 to 400,000 distinct CDR3 sequences; roughly 4% occur once, and the top ten carry around 23%. V usage is TRBV11-2 and J usage is TRBJ2-3; the match to TRBD2 covers 11 bases. The sample consisted of PBMCs, taken 5 days after the yellow fever booster vaccination. This clonotype was obtained from a young man who received the YFV17D yellow fever vaccine. The DNA for the CDR3 is TGTGCCAGCAGCTCGGGACTAGCGGTTACCACAGATACGCAGTATTTT. Translation: CASSSGLAVTTDTQYF.